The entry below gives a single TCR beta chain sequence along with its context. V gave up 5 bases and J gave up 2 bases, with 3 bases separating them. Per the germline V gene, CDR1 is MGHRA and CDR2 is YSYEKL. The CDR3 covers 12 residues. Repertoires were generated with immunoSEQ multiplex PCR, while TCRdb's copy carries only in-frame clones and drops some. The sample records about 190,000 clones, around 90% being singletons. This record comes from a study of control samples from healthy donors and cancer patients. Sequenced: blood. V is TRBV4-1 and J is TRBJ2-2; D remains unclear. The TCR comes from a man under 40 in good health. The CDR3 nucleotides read TGCGCCAGCAGCAAAAACACCGGGGAGCTGTTTTTT. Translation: CASSKNTGELFF.